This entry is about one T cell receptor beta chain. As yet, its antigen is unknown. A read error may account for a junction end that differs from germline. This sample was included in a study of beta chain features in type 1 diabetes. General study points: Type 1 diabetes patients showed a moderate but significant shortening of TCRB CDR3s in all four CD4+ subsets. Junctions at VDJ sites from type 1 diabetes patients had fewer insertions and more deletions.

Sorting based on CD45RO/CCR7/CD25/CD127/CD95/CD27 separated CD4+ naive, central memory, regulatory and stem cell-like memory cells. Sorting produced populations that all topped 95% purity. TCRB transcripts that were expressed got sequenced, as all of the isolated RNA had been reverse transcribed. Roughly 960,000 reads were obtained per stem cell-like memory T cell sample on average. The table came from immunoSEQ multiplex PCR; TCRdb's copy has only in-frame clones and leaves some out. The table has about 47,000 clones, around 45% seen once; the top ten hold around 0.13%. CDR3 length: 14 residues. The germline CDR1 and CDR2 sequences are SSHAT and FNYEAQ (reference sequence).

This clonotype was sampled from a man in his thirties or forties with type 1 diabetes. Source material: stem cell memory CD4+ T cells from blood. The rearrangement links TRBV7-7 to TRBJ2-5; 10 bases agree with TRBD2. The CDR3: CASSLGSGRETQYF. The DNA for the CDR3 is TGTGCTAGCAGCTTAGGTAGCGGGAGGGAGACCCAGTACTTC. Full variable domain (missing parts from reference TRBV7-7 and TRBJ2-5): GAGVSQSPRYKVTKRGQDVTLRCDPISSHATLYWYQQALGQGPEFLTYFNYEAQPDKSGLPSDRFSAERPEGSISTLTIQRTEQRDSAMYRCASSLGSGRETQYFGPGTRLLVL.